Listed below are T cell receptor beta chains from one sample, sequenced in a study of regulatory T cells in long-lasting Graves disease. MiXCR, run by TCRdb on the multiplex PCR reads, gives a single entry per CDR3 protein. The data hold 600,000 to 650,000 distinct CDR3 sequences, with around 17% observed a single time. The sample was also reused in another study, on T cells in Graves' hyperthyroidism and ophthalmopathy.

Here the sequenced sample was peripheral blood mononuclear cells (PBMCs), taken at new diagnosis, from a patient treated with antithyroid drugs. Every receptor here comes from a woman in her 30s with Graves disease. Each CDR3 is given with its conserved first and last residue. The D gene is left open where the match is weak. Rows may omit the clone size; those that give it use once, few, many or a size class.

>NA|TRBV27|TRBJ2-5|NA
TGTGCCAGCAGTTCATGGACAGTAACCCGGGAAGAGACCCAGTACTTC
CASSSWTVTREETQYF
>NA|TRBV7-8|TRBJ1-5|many
TGTGCCAGCAGCTCACCCACGAAGGCGGGACAGCCCCAGCATTTT
CASSSPTKAGQPQHF
>NA|TRBV24-1|TRBJ2-7|many
TGTGCCACCAGTGATGCGAGAAGCTCCTACGAGCAGTACTTC
CATSDARSSYEQYF
>NA|TRBV2|TRBJ2-7|many
TGTGCCAGCAGTGAAGGGAGGGGAGCCTACGAGCAGTACTTC
CASSEGRGAYEQYF
>TRBD1|TRBV20-1|TRBJ2-2|NA
TGCAGTGCTGGCTGGACAGGGGACACCGGGGAGCTGTTTTTT
CSAGWTGDTGELFF
>TRBD2|TRBV20-1|TRBJ2-3|few
TGCAGTGCTAGTCTTCTAGCGGGAGGTTCCGGGGATACGCAGTATTTT
CSASLLAGGSGDTQYF
>TRBD1|TRBV28|TRBJ1-4|few
TGTGCCAGCACTTTGACAGGGGCAGGGTTAGCTAATGAAAAACTGTTTTTT
CASTLTGAGLANEKLFF
>NA|TRBV2|TRBJ1-6|few
TGTGCCAGCAGTGAGGAGGGACCCTATAATTCACCCCTCCACTTT
CASSEEGPYNSPLHF
>NA|TRBV9|TRBJ1-3|few
TGTGCCAGCAGCGTAGAGGCCTACTCTGGAAACACCATATATTTT
CASSVEAYSGNTIYF
>NA|TRBV30|TRBJ2-5|NA
TGTGCCTGGAGTGTTAGACCCAGACGGAGAGAAGAGACCCAGTACTTC
CAWSVRPRRREETQYF
>TRBD1|TRBV4-1|TRBJ2-3|few
TGCGCCAGCAGCCAACAGACAGGGCCCCCAGATACGCAGTATTTT
CASSQQTGPPDTQYF
>NA|TRBV6-5|TRBJ1-1|few
TGTGCCAGCAGTTACATGTCAGGTAACACTGAAGCTTTCTTT
CASSYMSGNTEAFF
>NA|TRBV2|TRBJ2-3|NA
TGTGCCAGCAGTTTAAAGCCGACAGATACGCAGTATTTT
CASSLKPTDTQYF
>NA|TRBV7-3|TRBJ2-4|NA
TGTGCCAGCAGCTTAGAGGGGGATAAAAACATTCAGTACTTC
CASSLEGDKNIQYF
>NA|TRBV25-1|TRBJ1-2|few
TGTGCCAGCAGTGGGCTAACCACCTACTATGGCTACACCTTC
CASSGLTTYYGYTF
>NA|TRBV28|TRBJ1-2|NA
TGTGCCAGCAGTTTGTTGGGGGCGTCGATCTATGGCTACACCTTC
CASSLLGASIYGYTF
>NA|TRBV6-1|TRBJ2-4|NA
TGTGCCAGCAGTGAAGCGATCGAGGGACACATTCAGTACTTC
CASSEAIEGHIQYF
>NA|TRBV5-1|TRBJ1-1|many
TGCGCCAGCAGCTCGGTTGGGCAGAACACTGAAGCTTTCTTT
CASSSVGQNTEAFF
>NA|TRBV7-2|TRBJ1-4|NA
TGTGCCAGCAGCTTAAATGCGGTTAAGTCAACTAATGAAAAACTGTTTTTT
CASSLNAVKSTNEKLFF
>NA|TRBV27|TRBJ2-1|NA
TGTGCCAGCGGAATGGACGGGGGAAGGAATGAGCAGTTCTTC
CASGMDGGRNEQFF
>NA|TRBV15|TRBJ1-5|many
TGTGCCACCAGCAGAGCCGGGACAAGGCTTAATCAGCCCCAGCATTTT
CATSRAGTRLNQPQHF
>NA|TRBV6-2/TRBV6-3|TRBJ2-7|NA
TGTGCCAGCAGAACAATAGCAGGGCGCCACGAGCAGTACTTC
CASRTIAGRHEQYF
>NA|TRBV5-1|TRBJ2-2|NA
TGCGCCAGCAGCGGAACAGGGTTGAACACCGGGGAGCTGTTTTTT
CASSGTGLNTGELFF
>NA|TRBV28|TRBJ2-6|NA
TGTGCCAGCAGTTACCGAGGACAGCGCTCTGGGGCCAACGTCCTGACTTTC
CASSYRGQRSGANVLTF
>TRBD1|TRBV27|TRBJ1-4|NA
TGTGCCAGCAGGCCAACAGGGGGCTTGAAAGAAAAACTGTTTTTT
CASRPTGGLKEKLFF
>NA|TRBV19|TRBJ1-5|NA
TGTGCCAGTAGAATAGGGGGTACGCAGCCCCAGCATTTT
CASRIGGTQPQHF
>NA|TRBV2|TRBJ1-1|many
TGTGCCAGCAGTGTACAGGGAATGGGGAACACTGAAGCTTTCTTT
CASSVQGMGNTEAFF
>NA|TRBV25-1|TRBJ2-2|few
TGTGCCAGCATTTCACAGGGGAACACCGGGGAGCTGTTTTTT
CASISQGNTGELFF
>NA|TRBV7-9|TRBJ2-1|NA
TGTGCCAGCAGCTTAGAGGGTTTGGGCTATTACAATGAGCAGTTCTTC
CASSLEGLGYYNEQFF
>NA|TRBV19|TRBJ1-5|NA
TGTGCCAGTAGTATCGGGGGCTTTGGCAATCAGCCCCAGCATTTT
CASSIGGFGNQPQHF
>TRBD1|TRBV5-6|TRBJ2-7|NA
TGTGCCAGCAGCTTCCGGGACAGGGGTAGGGAGCAGTACTTC
CASSFRDRGREQYF
>NA|TRBV30|TRBJ1-5|NA
TGTGCCTGGTCGGCCGGACACTCCAATCAGCCCCAGCATTTT
CAWSAGHSNQPQHF
>NA|TRBV29-1|TRBJ1-1|few
TGCAGCGTCCTTGGGGATTTCTTT
CSVLGDFF
>NA|TRBV28|TRBJ2-7|NA
TGTGCCAGCAGTTTGAAGGCACCCTACGAGCAGTACTTC
CASSLKAPYEQYF